This TCR beta chain was captured in a study of vaccination and CD4 T cells after COVID-19. Study details: With a range of 35 to 161, the median interval from diagnosis to drawing post-COVID samples was roughly 110 days. Sampling that followed vaccination took place a median about 70 days after dose two, within a range of 14 to 241. As control conditions, cultures were given either a CEFX pool serving as positive control, an HIV-1 Nef pool, or no peptide at all.

Treatment meaning: approximately 11-day PBMC culture with coronavirus spike peptide pools or control peptides (ViraFEST assay). TCRs were sequenced by ViraFEST after antigen-specific T cells had been expanded with peptide pools. On this clonotype itself: Its antigen is not known.

Germline V lookup: CDR1 KGHSH, CDR2 LQKENI. This CDR3 region has 13 residues. Deletions cut 1 base from V and 7 bases from J, with 10 bases between. Once obtained from cultured CD4+ T cells, the DNA was sequenced using the Oncomine TCR Beta short-read assay. TCRdb passed the PCR reads through MiXCR, listing each CDR3 protein once. The sample lists some 10,000 distinct CDR3 sequences; approximately 61% were seen once. This TCR derives from a human donor with COVID-19. The sequences come from cultured CD4+ T cells from blood, collected after SARS-CoV-2 vaccination. The rearrangement uses TRBV18 and TRBJ1-2; no clear D. CDR3 sequence: CASSPQKGGGYTF. In nucleotides, the CDR3 is TGTGCCAGCTCACCACAAAAGGGCGGTGGCTACACCTTC.